These 2 T cell receptor beta chains originate from one sample sequenced in a study of blood T cell repertoires in COVID-19. Repertoires were generated with immunoSEQ multiplex PCR, while TCRdb's copy carries only in-frame clones and drops some. This sample yields about 150,000 clones, of which roughly nine tenths are seen a single time; around 15% belongs to the top ten. The sample consisted of peripheral blood. These receptor sequences come from a woman between 40 and 50 years old with acute or convalescent COVID-19.

V and J are TRBV7-9 and TRBJ1-5, with 7 bases aligning to TRBD1. Germline lookup yields CDR1 SEHNR and CDR2 FQNEAQ (reference sequence). Losses at the gene ends were 4 bases for V and 3 bases for J; bases not matched to a gene: 3. This CDR3 region has 14 residues. In DNA, the CDR3 is TGTGCCAGCAGCTCGGACAGGTACAATCAGCCCCAGCATTTT. It encodes CASSSDRYNQPQHF. The full variable domain, rest sourced from reference TRBV7-9 and TRBJ1-5, is DTGVSQNPRHKITKRGQNVTFRCDPISEHNRLYWYRQTLGQGPEFLTYFQNEAQLEKSRLLSDRFSAERPKGSFSTLEIQRTEQGDSAMYLCASSSDRYNQPQHFGDGTRLSIL.

A word on this clone: This sample includes further DNA sequences coding for the same CDR3. This sequence joins TRBV5-1 and TRBJ1-5, with 7 bases fitting TRBD1. V lost 4 bases to trimming and J lost 2 bases; unmatched junction nucleotides: 6. There are 15 residues in the CDR3. Germline CDR1 reads SGHRS; CDR2 reads YFSETQ. The CDR3 coding sequence is TGCGCCAGCAGCCTTGATGGACAGGGCAATCAGCCCCAGCATTTT. This codes for CASSLDGQGNQPQHF.